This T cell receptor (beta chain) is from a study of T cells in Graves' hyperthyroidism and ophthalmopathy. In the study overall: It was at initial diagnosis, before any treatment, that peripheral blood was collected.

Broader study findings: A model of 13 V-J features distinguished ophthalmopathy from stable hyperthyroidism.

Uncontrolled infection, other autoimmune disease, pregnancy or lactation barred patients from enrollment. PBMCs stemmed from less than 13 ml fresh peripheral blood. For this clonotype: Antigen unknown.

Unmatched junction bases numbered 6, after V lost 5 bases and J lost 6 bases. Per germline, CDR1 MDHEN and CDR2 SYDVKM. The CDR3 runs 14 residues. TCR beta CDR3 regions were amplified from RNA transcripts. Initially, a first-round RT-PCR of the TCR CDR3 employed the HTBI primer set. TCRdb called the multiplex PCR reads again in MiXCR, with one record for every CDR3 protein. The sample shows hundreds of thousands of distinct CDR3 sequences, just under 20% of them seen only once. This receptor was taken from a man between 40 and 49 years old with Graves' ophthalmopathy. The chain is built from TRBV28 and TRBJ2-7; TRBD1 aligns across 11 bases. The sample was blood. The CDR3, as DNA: TGTGCCAGCAGTAAAGGACAGGGGGCCGTCGAGCAGTACTTC. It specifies CASSKGQGAVEQYF.